The entry below describes one T cell receptor beta chain. The antigen is not known. The data belong to a study of T cell responses to AZD1222 COVID-19 vaccine. Study-wide findings and caveats: Baseline serology detected seropositivity in only six AZD1222 recipients.

Only in-frame clones appear in the TCRdb table, and some are missing; sequencing was by immunoSEQ multiplex PCR. The sample carries approximately 99,000 clones, about nine tenths recorded once. The clonotype comes from an adult in good health. The source material was peripheral blood, sampled on day 0 of MenACWY control vaccination.

The CDR3 DNA reads as TGTGCCAGCAGCTTGTTAGGTTTGGGGGCTGGGGCCAACGTCCTGACTTTC. Translated: CASSLLGLGAGANVLTF. The rearrangement joins TRBV7-2 to TRBJ2-6; either TRBD1 or TRBD2 may fit D (5 bases each). CDR1 and CDR2 (germline): SGHTA, FQGNSA. The germline V and J ends were trimmed by 3 bases and 2 bases, with 14 bases remaining between them. CDR3 length equals 17 residues.